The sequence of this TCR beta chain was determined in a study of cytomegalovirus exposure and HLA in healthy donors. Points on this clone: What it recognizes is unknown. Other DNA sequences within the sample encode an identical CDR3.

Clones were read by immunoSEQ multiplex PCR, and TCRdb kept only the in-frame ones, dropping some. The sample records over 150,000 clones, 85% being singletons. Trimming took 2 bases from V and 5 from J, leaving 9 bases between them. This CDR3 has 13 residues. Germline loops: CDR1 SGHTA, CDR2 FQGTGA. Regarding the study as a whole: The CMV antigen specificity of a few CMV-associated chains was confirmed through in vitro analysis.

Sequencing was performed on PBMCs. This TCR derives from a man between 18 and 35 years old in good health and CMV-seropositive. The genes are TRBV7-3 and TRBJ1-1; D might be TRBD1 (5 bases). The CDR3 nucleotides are TGTGCCAGCAGCTTAGGGGGGGGAACTGAAGCTTTCTTT. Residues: CASSLGGGTEAFF.